This entry lists 19 T cell receptor beta chains sequenced from one sample in a study of CD8 T cells in Susac syndrome (dated by TCRdb to the late 2010s). The receptor library was made with the immunoSEQ multiplex PCR assay. RNA was extracted using the RNeasy kit, and roughly 0.45 to 1 microgram was reverse transcribed with random hexamers. The raw public reads went through TCRdb reprocessing: fastp at Q25, MiXCR clone calling, in-frame beta chains kept. Duplicate CDR3 protein sequences are folded into a single record with the most common DNA and genes. Counted in this sample were almost 450,000 distinct CDR3 sequences; about 85% of them appeared once. The ten largest account for 0.09% to 0.15% of the sample. The sequenced sample was CD8+ T cells from PBMCs. These receptors originate from a human donor with multiple sclerosis.

This chain links TRBV30 with TRBJ2-7, with 9 bases matching TRBD2. The CDR3 consists of 16 residues. V was clipped by 0 bases and J by 2 bases; unmatched bases: 8. Per germline, CDR1 GTSNPN and CDR2 SVGIG (reference sequence). CDR3 in amino acids: CAWSVLAGWGPYEQYF. The CDR3 DNA reads as TGTGCCTGGAGTGTACTAGCGGGTTGGGGTCCCTACGAGCAGTACTTC.

Only one count was recorded for this clonotype. This rearrangement joins TRBV21-1 to TRBJ1-2; TRBD1 reflects the table's D call only, with no check against the DNA. TRBV21-1 is designated a pseudogene. This CDR3 spans 15 amino acids. The DNA of the CDR3 is TGTGCCAGCAGCAAAGGCGGAGGGGGTATCTATGGCTACACCTTC. Its translation: CASSKGGGGIYGYTF.

The rearrangement links TRBV29-1 to TRBJ2-1; a weak D match, TRBD1 (6 bases). The CDR3 sequence is 14 residues long. From germline, CDR1 is SQVTM and CDR2 ANQGSEA. The V and J ends lost 2 bases and 4 bases respectively, with 12 bases between them. The CDR3 loop is CSVETGSEYNEQFF. In DNA, the CDR3 is TGCAGCGTTGAAACAGGGTCGGAATACAATGAGCAGTTCTTC.

The chain joins TRBV4-1 to TRBJ2-7; D gene unclear. The ends were cut back, 1 base at V and 2 bases at J, with 12 bases in the middle. The CDR3 sequence is 15 residues long. Germline loops: CDR1 MGHRA, CDR2 YSYEKL. CDR3 in amino acids: CASSQVDSFTYEQYF. CDR3 bases: TGCGCCAGCAGCCAAGTTGACTCTTTCACCTACGAGCAGTACTTC.

V usage is TRBV28 and J usage is TRBJ1-3; no definite D call. This CDR3 region has 14 residues. The V end was cut by 10 bases, the J end by 0 bases, with 13 bases between. Germline V gene sequence: CDR1 MDHEN, CDR2 SYDVKM. The CDR3 protein is CATRLIDSGNTIYF. CDR3 DNA: TGTGCCACCAGACTGATCGACTCTGGAAACACCATATATTTT.

V gene TRBV7-6 combines with J gene TRBJ2-7; no definite D call. CDR3 size: 12 residues. V was cut by 6 bases and J by 13 bases, with 19 bases left in between. CDR1 is SGHVS and CDR2 is FNYEAQ in the germline V gene. Here the CDR3 reads CASSSETAFIYF. For the CDR3, the DNA is TGTGCCAGCAGTTCTGAAACAGCTTTCATTTACTTC.

The CDR3 spells CASSGDGTTSTDTQYF. CDR3 bases: TGTGCCAGCAGTGGAGACGGGACAACTAGCACAGATACGCAGTATTTT. The genes are TRBV2 and TRBJ2-3, with TRBD1 as a possible D gene (6 bases). The germline gives CDR1 SNHLY, CDR2 FYNNEI. The CDR3 has 16 residues. V was shortened by 4 bases and J by 0 bases, with 14 bases between the two germline ends.

The chain is built from TRBV10-3 and TRBJ2-7; 8 bases agree with TRBD1. The V and J ends lost 10 bases and 5 bases, in that order; junction bases with no gene match: 7. Germline CDR1 and CDR2: ENHRY and SYGVKD. This CDR3 region has 12 residues. The CDR3 protein is CATRTGSNEQYF. The CDR3 coding sequence is TGTGCCACGCGGACAGGGTCTAACGAGCAGTACTTC.

The chain recombines TRBV30 with TRBJ2-1; D ambiguous. CDR1 is GTSNPN and CDR2 is SVGIG in the germline V gene (reference sequence). Trimming left V 4 bases short and J 5 bases short, with 3 bases between. CDR3 length: 10 residues. CDR3 nucleotide sequence: TGTGCCTGGACGGACAATGAGCAGTTCTTC. This sequence encodes CAWTDNEQFF.

The J gene is TRBJ1-4, the V gene TRBV7-6; TRBD1 is a possible D gene (5 bases). The CDR3 spans 16 residues. Germline lookup yields CDR1 SGHVS and CDR2 FNYEAQ. Trimming removed 5 bases at V and 3 bases at J, with 16 bases between. The CDR3 reads CASSPTPTDPNEKLFF. The DNA of the CDR3 is TGTGCCAGCAGCCCTACCCCGACAGATCCTAATGAAAAACTGTTTTTT.

The chain has TRBV27 and TRBJ2-5, with TRBD1 as a possible D gene (6 bases). Germline V lookup: CDR1 MNHEY, CDR2 SMNVEV (reference sequence). With 0 bases removed from V and 2 bases from J, the gap between germline ends came to 13 bases. CDR3 size: 16 residues. Here the CDR3 DNA reads TGTGCCAGCAGTTTATCGGGACAAGGACGACAAGAGACCCAGTACTTC. It is translated as CASSLSGQGRQETQYF.

The chain has TRBV5-6 and TRBJ2-1, with D perhaps TRBD1 (6 bases). The germline gives CDR1 SGHDT, CDR2 YYEEEE. Deletions cut 1 base from V and 12 bases from J, with 11 bases between. The CDR3 is 12 amino acids. The CDR3 sequence: CASSLIQGTQFF. The CDR3 bases are TGTGCCAGCAGCTTGATACAGGGTACGCAGTTCTTC.

The V call is TRBV29-1, the J call TRBJ1-2, with 7 bases fitting TRBD1. Trimming removed 6 bases from V and 5 bases from J; junction bases left unmatched: 6. The CDR3 extends over 12 amino acids. Germline CDR1 and CDR2: SQVTM and ANQGSEA. The chain's CDR3 is CSVPDRFYGYTF. Here the CDR3 DNA reads TGCAGCGTCCCGGACAGGTTTTATGGCTACACCTTC.

The V gene is TRBV4-1, the J gene TRBJ2-1; TRBD1 agrees at 7 bases. V was pared by 8 bases and J by 6 bases, with 4 bases of the junction left unmatched. There are 12 residues in the CDR3. Germline CDR1 and CDR2: MGHRA and YSYEKL. CDR3 region: CASGQDGNEQFF. The CDR3 coding sequence is TGCGCCAGCGGACAGGATGGCAATGAGCAGTTCTTC.

This sequence joins TRBV19 and TRBJ1-1; the match to TRBD1 covers 9 bases. From germline, CDR1 is LNHDA and CDR2 SQIVND (reference sequence). The CDR3 has 15 amino acids. The ends lost 3 bases at V and 7 bases at J; junction bases unmatched: 9. CDR3 sequence (DNA): TGTGCCAGTAGTATCGGCACAGGGGGCTTTTATGAAGCTTTCTTT. Translating gives CASSIGTGGFYEAFF. The entire variable domain, with the rest obtained from reference TRBV19 and TRBJ1-1, is as follows: DGGITQSPKYLFRKEGQNVTLSCEQNLNHDAMYWYRQDPGQGLRLIYYSQIVNDFQKGDIAEGYSVSREKKESFPLTVTSAQKNPTAFYLCASSIGTGGFYEAFFGQGTRLTVV.

The rearrangement links TRBV25-1 to TRBJ2-7; no firm D call. The germline V gene encodes CDR1 MGHDK and CDR2 SYGVNS. CDR3 length: 13 residues. Deletions cut 8 bases from V and 3 bases from J, with 14 bases between. The CDR3 bases are TGTGCCAGCTTGGGTGACCCGGACTACGAGCAGTACTTC. Translation: CASLGDPDYEQYF.

The chain links TRBV5-6 to TRBJ2-5; D may be TRBD1 (5 bases). CDR1 SGHDT and CDR2 YYEEEE come from the germline V gene. The CDR3 consists of 13 residues. V was pared by 2 bases and J by 4 bases, with 9 bases between. The CDR3 bases are TGTGCCAGCAGCTTCCCGCAGGGAGAGACCCAGTACTTC. Its translation: CASSFPQGETQYF.

The chain carries TRBV19 and TRBJ2-2; D not resolved. CDR1 is LNHDA, CDR2 SQIVND, per germline (reference sequence). The CDR3 has 14 residues. The ends were cut back, 3 bases at V and 2 bases at J, with 7 bases in the middle. CDR3 residues: CASSISPNTGELFF. The DNA for the CDR3 is TGTGCCAGTAGTATTTCACCAAACACCGGGGAGCTGTTTTTT.

The CDR3 bases are TGTGCCAGCAGCCAAGTTGGGGGGGCTAGCTACGAGCAGTACTTC. It specifies CASSQVGGASYEQYF. The gene calls are TRBV3-1 and TRBJ2-7, with D tentatively TRBD2 (7 bases). Germline values: CDR1 LGHDT, CDR2 YNNKEL (reference sequence). V was shortened by 1 base and J by 3 bases, with 13 bases between the two germline ends. The CDR3 has 15 amino acids.